One sample yielded the 8 T cell receptor beta chains listed below, sequenced in a study of T cell responses to AZD1222 COVID-19 vaccine. TCRdb's table, derived via immunoSEQ multiplex PCR, lists solely in-frame clones and lacks some. The table has approximately 97,000 clones, about four fifths seen once; the top ten hold approximately 17%. Here the sequenced sample was peripheral blood, taken on day 0 of AZD1222 vaccination. The receptor set was obtained from an adult in good health.

This sequence joins TRBV2 and TRBJ2-6, with D possibly TRBD2 on 6 matching bases. CDR3 length: 16 residues. Germline V gene lookup returns CDR1 SNHLY and CDR2 FYNNEI. Trimming shortened V by 7 bases and J by 1 base, and 14 bases separated the two germline ends. The CDR3 here is CASKRRETSGANVLTF. The CDR3 DNA reads TGTGCCAGCAAAAGGAGGGAAACTTCTGGGGCCAACGTCCTGACTTTC.

This chain connects TRBV5-1 to TRBJ1-2; D remains ambiguous. V was clipped by 4 bases and J by 5 bases, with 9 bases between them. The CDR3 totals 12 residues. Germline-derived CDR1 and CDR2 are SGHRS and YFSETQ. The DNA for the CDR3 is TGCGCCAGCAGCCTGGACCCTTATGGCTACACCTTC. It specifies CASSLDPYGYTF.

The J gene is TRBJ2-3, the V gene TRBV2, with 13 bases identical to TRBD2. CDR3 length: 16 amino acids. Germline values: CDR1 SNHLY, CDR2 FYNNEI. V lost 8 bases and J lost 5; bases outside the gene matches: 10. DNA of the CDR3: TGTGCCAGCTGTCCACTGGGACTAGCGGGATTAGATACGCAGTATTTT. This gives the protein CASCPLGLAGLDTQYF.

The gene calls are TRBV6-4 and TRBJ2-7; TRBD1 matches at 9 bases. This CDR3 contains 13 residues. Germline V gives CDR1 MRHNA, CDR2 SNTAGT. The junction had 7 bases not matched to a gene; V was cut back by 7 bases and J by 6 bases. CDR3 residues: CASNRGRRSEQYV. The CDR3 DNA follows: TGTGCCAGCAACAGGGGGCGCAGGTCCGAGCAGTACGTC.

The rearrangement links TRBV9 to TRBJ2-3, with TRBD2 matching 9 bases. V lost 4 bases to trimming and J lost 6 bases; unmatched junction nucleotides: 12. Germline loops: CDR1 SGDLS, CDR2 YYNGEE. The CDR3 contains 16 residues. The CDR3 coding sequence is TGTGCCAGCAGCCCCCGACTAGCGGCCCCGAGGGATACGCAGTATTTT. It codes for CASSPRLAAPRDTQYF. Variable domain in full (rest from reference TRBV9 and TRBJ2-3): DSGVTQTPKHLITATGQRVTLRCSPRSGDLSVYWYQQSLDQGLQFLIQYYNGEERAKGNILERFSAQQFPDLHSELNLSSLELGDSALYFCASSPRLAAPRDTQYFGPGTRLTVL.

J is TRBJ2-5 and V is TRBV6-2 or TRBV6-3, with D possibly being TRBD1 (6 bases). The CDR3 is made up of 14 amino acids. V was trimmed by 5 bases and J by 5 bases, leaving 15 bases between them. Germline CDR1 is MNHEY and CDR2 is SVGEGT. CDR3 DNA: TGTGCCAGCAGTGGACCTCTGGGGGCCGAGACCCAGTACTTC. It yields the protein CASSGPLGAETQYF.

V is TRBV5-1 and J is TRBJ2-1, with D unclear. Looked up from germline, CDR1 is SGHRS and CDR2 is YFSETQ. The CDR3 is 12 amino acids. Trimming pared 4 bases from V and 7 bases from J, leaving 9 bases between. CDR3 bases: TGCGCCAGCAGCCCAAGCCGGAATGAGCAGTTCTTC. It codes for CASSPSRNEQFF.

This clone appeared a few times. The V gene is TRBV11-3, the J gene TRBJ2-2; D possibly uses TRBD1 or TRBD2 (6 bases each). Germline CDR1 is SGHNT and CDR2 is YENEEA. CDR3 size: 15 residues. Trimming shortened V by 2 bases and J by 7 bases, and 14 bases separated the two germline ends. CDR3 bases: TGTGCCAGCAGCTTAACGGGGGCGCCGGGCGGGGAGCTGTTTTTT. This codes for CASSLTGAPGGELFF.